Below, 6 T cell receptor beta chains from the same sample are listed, as sequenced in a study of blood T cell repertoires in COVID-19. The method was immunoSEQ multiplex PCR; TCRdb's version includes in-frame clones alone and lacks a portion of them. The sample consists of under 250,000 clones, under 85% of them appearing once. Specimen: peripheral blood. These receptor sequences come from a man aged 25 to 40 who had recovered from COVID-19.

This clone has more than one count but fewer than ten. This chain joins TRBV6-5 and TRBJ1-2; D remains unclear. The length of the CDR3 is 13 residues. Trimming pared 5 bases from V and 0 bases from J, leaving 7 bases between. CDR1 is MNHEY and CDR2 is SVGAGI in the germline V gene. The CDR3: CASSQEANYGYTF. CDR3 coding DNA: TGTGCCAGCAGTCAGGAGGCTAACTATGGCTACACCTTC.

The chain uses TRBV9 and TRBJ1-2, with a possible D match to TRBD1 (5 bases). This CDR3 has 12 amino acids. The V gene lost 6 bases and the J gene lost 4 bases, with 10 bases spanning the gap. Germline assignment: CDR1 SGDLS and CDR2 YYNGEE. The CDR3 spells CASKTDAYGYTF. For the CDR3, the DNA is TGTGCCAGCAAGACAGATGCCTATGGCTACACCTTC.

The chain links TRBV7-2 to TRBJ2-7; 10 nucleotides match TRBD2. CDR1 SGHTA and CDR2 FQGNSA come from the germline V gene. This CDR3 has 15 residues. J lost 3 bases, V lost 5 bases, and 7 bases had no gene match. For the CDR3, the DNA is TGTGCCAGCAGCGTGGGACTAGCGACTGGCTACGAGCAGTACTTC. Protein product: CASSVGLATGYEQYF.

This clone has just a few counts. The chain uses TRBV2 and TRBJ2-7; 8 positions agree with TRBD2. Germline CDR1 reads SNHLY; CDR2 reads FYNNEI. This CDR3 contains 13 residues. V shed 4 bases, J shed 7 bases, and the junction held 6 bases outside the gene matches. The CDR3 bases are TGTGCCAGCAGTGTAGCGGGGCAGAGGGAGCAGTACGTC. Translation gives CASSVAGQREQYV.

The rearrangement uses TRBV28 and TRBJ1-2; D gene uncertain. Between the trimmed V and J ends, which lost 5 bases and 4 bases, there was a span of 11 bases. CDR3 length: 13 amino acids. Germline assignment: CDR1 MDHEN and CDR2 SYDVKM. The CDR3 is CASSLPGIYGYTF. As DNA, the CDR3 is TGTGCCAGCAGTCTTCCGGGGATCTATGGCTACACCTTC.

The J gene is TRBJ2-1, the V gene TRBV2; 12 bases are a match to TRBD2. The CDR3 length is 15 residues. The germline CDR1 and CDR2 sequences are SNHLY and FYNNEI. V dropped 8 bases and J dropped 9; count of bases not matched to a gene: 11. For the CDR3, the DNA is TGTGCCAGCGGGGCCGCTAGCGGGGGGGTGATTGAGCAGTTCTTC. Translated, it gives CASGAASGGVIEQFF.